One sample yielded the 2 T cell receptor beta chains listed below, sequenced in a study of control samples from healthy donors and cancer patients. Produced via immunoSEQ multiplex PCR; TCRdb's table is partial and in-frame only. The sample records 150,000 to 160,000 clones, over 90% being singletons. Material: blood. Receptors were obtained from a man in his forties or fifties in good health.

This chain joins TRBV9 and TRBJ1-6, with TRBD1 as a possible D gene (5 bases). This CDR3 comprises 17 residues. V shed 0 bases and J shed 0 bases, with 10 bases lying between them. Per germline, CDR1 SGDLS and CDR2 YYNGEE. DNA of the CDR3: TGTGCCAGCAGCGTAGGGACACTGAGCTCCTATAATTCACCCCTCCACTTT. Translating it yields CASSVGTLSSYNSPLHF. The variable domain in full, with the rest retrieved from reference TRBV9 and TRBJ1-6, is DSGVTQTPKHLITATGQRVTLRCSPRSGDLSVYWYQQSLDQGLQFLIQYYNGEERAKGNILERFSAQQFPDLHSELNLSSLELGDSALYFCASSVGTLSSYNSPLHFGNGTRLTVT.

The chain is built from TRBV7-9 and TRBJ2-1; 7 bases map to TRBD2. Per germline, CDR1 SEHNR and CDR2 FQNEAQ (reference sequence). The CDR3 length is 19 residues. Unmatched junction bases numbered 13, after V lost 0 bases and J lost 2 bases. The CDR3 is CASSLAGTGGGGTYNEQFF. CDR3 sequence (DNA): TGTGCCAGCAGCTTAGCGGGGACGGGAGGCGGAGGGACCTACAATGAGCAGTTCTTC.